The rows below give T cell receptor beta chains drawn from one sample of a study of shared T cell receptors in the human thymus. Using immunoSEQ multiplex PCR, the repertoire was profiled, and TCRdb retains in-frame clones only, with some absent. The sample includes 720,000 or so clones, 70% to 90% of them seen just once. This same sample was also taken into another study, of human thymus T cells.

The sequenced sample was thymocytes. The source is a girl under three years old with a congenital heart defect. Each CDR3 is given without its conserved first and last residue. Size tells how often a clone was seen (once, few, many) or the class of an expanded clone, and some rows leave it out.

J gene: TRBJ2-6; V gene: TRBV15; clone size: NA; CDR3 protein: ATEGANVLT
J gene: TRBJ2-3; V gene: TRBV6-1; clone size: once; CDR3 protein: ASSVAPGTSTDTQY
J gene: TRBJ2-5; V gene: TRBV9; clone size: NA; CDR3 protein: ASSVASGQGTQY
J gene: TRBJ1-1; V gene: TRBV5-6; clone size: NA; CDR3 protein: ASSLIGWGENTEAF
J gene: TRBJ1-2; V gene: TRBV6-5; clone size: NA; CDR3 protein: ASTRQGTNGYT
J gene: TRBJ1-1; V gene: TRBV7-9; clone size: NA; CDR3 protein: ASSPPAGCGTEAF
J gene: TRBJ2-2; V gene: TRBV5-1; clone size: NA; CDR3 protein: ASSGRGRGTGELF
J gene: TRBJ2-4; V gene: TRBV27; clone size: NA; CDR3 protein: ASSFKPPLAKNIQY
J gene: TRBJ1-2; V gene: TRBV28; clone size: NA; CDR3 protein: ASSLWAYGYT
J gene: TRBJ1-5; V gene: TRBV19; clone size: NA; CDR3 protein: ASRVGQGLNQPQH
J gene: TRBJ2-6; V gene: TRBV19; clone size: once; CDR3 protein: AISTSGGTGANVLT
J gene: TRBJ1-5; V gene: TRBV27; clone size: NA; CDR3 protein: ASSPNRTGPNQPQH
J gene: TRBJ1-2; V gene: TRBV6-1; clone size: NA; CDR3 protein: ASSSSWSYT
J gene: TRBJ2-7; V gene: TRBV19; clone size: NA; CDR3 protein: ATPQGPCRAYEQY
J gene: TRBJ1-1; V gene: TRBV6-6; clone size: NA; CDR3 protein: ASSSDRDTEAF
J gene: TRBJ2-1; V gene: TRBV6-5; clone size: NA; CDR3 protein: ASSYSISYNEQF
J gene: TRBJ2-7; V gene: TRBV4-1; clone size: NA; CDR3 protein: ASSQFFAGGYEQY
J gene: TRBJ1-2; V gene: TRBV28; clone size: NA; CDR3 protein: ASSLRDYGYT
J gene: TRBJ1-4; V gene: TRBV19; clone size: NA; CDR3 protein: ASSSAREKLF
J gene: TRBJ2-7; V gene: TRBV19; clone size: NA; CDR3 protein: ASSTRTGNHEQY
J gene: TRBJ1-1; V gene: TRBV11-2; clone size: NA; CDR3 protein: ASSSRVGAREAF
J gene: TRBJ2-2; V gene: TRBV5-4; clone size: NA; CDR3 protein: ASSSSTGELF
J gene: TRBJ1-2; V gene: TRBV5-1; clone size: NA; CDR3 protein: ASSGTQGYT
J gene: TRBJ1-4; V gene: TRBV5-6; clone size: NA; CDR3 protein: ASSFQGLGEKLF
J gene: TRBJ2-6; V gene: TRBV15; clone size: NA; CDR3 protein: ATSRERGTTGSGANVLT
J gene: TRBJ1-3; V gene: TRBV19; clone size: NA; CDR3 protein: ASSTSVTVYGNTIY
J gene: TRBJ1-2; V gene: TRBV6-6; clone size: NA; CDR3 protein: ASSYHYRGRTFGYT
J gene: TRBJ2-3; V gene: TRBV4-3; clone size: NA; CDR3 protein: ASSQQTSLVDTQY
J gene: TRBJ2-1; V gene: TRBV14; clone size: NA; CDR3 protein: ASSQNPPGTGYNEQF
J gene: TRBJ1-1; V gene: TRBV9; clone size: NA; CDR3 protein: ASSVAGQGARPEAF
J gene: TRBJ2-7; V gene: TRBV27; clone size: NA; CDR3 protein: ASTLPGQGHYEQY
J gene: TRBJ2-7; V gene: TRBV2; clone size: NA; CDR3 protein: ASTAVNSTYEQY
J gene: TRBJ2-5; V gene: TRBV5-6; clone size: NA; CDR3 protein: ASSLGGLETQY
J gene: TRBJ1-1; V gene: TRBV7-2; clone size: few; CDR3 protein: ATRQGAREGTEAF
J gene: TRBJ1-6; V gene: TRBV6-1; clone size: NA; CDR3 protein: ASSESQEGNSPLH
J gene: TRBJ1-6; V gene: TRBV27; clone size: NA; CDR3 protein: ASSFRSSYNSPLH
J gene: TRBJ1-1; V gene: TRBV4-3; clone size: once; CDR3 protein: ASSQDTYGQGESTEAF
J gene: TRBJ1-1; V gene: TRBV7-6; clone size: once; CDR3 protein: ASSSVNTEAF
J gene: NA; V gene: TRBV7-6; clone size: NA; CDR3 protein: ASSLDLGLAGGQAIYEQY
J gene: TRBJ2-1; V gene: TRBV9; clone size: NA; CDR3 protein: ASSVVVSGSSYNEQF
J gene: TRBJ1-3; V gene: TRBV2; clone size: NA; CDR3 protein: ASSGIRASSGNTIY
J gene: TRBJ2-1; V gene: TRBV4-3; clone size: NA; CDR3 protein: ASSQEVRLYYNEQF
J gene: TRBJ1-2; V gene: TRBV15; clone size: NA; CDR3 protein: ATSSSRRQGQSGYT
J gene: TRBJ1-6; V gene: TRBV28; clone size: few; CDR3 protein: ATRQGNSPLH
J gene: TRBJ1-2; V gene: TRBV18; clone size: NA; CDR3 protein: ASSPGKGYGYT
J gene: TRBJ2-3; V gene: TRBV4-2; clone size: few; CDR3 protein: ASSQAVSSTDTQY
J gene: TRBJ2-3; V gene: TRBV5-1; clone size: NA; CDR3 protein: ASSLGREDTQY
J gene: TRBJ2-1; V gene: TRBV5-1; clone size: few; CDR3 protein: ASSLNPQGRSSYNEQF
J gene: TRBJ2-3; V gene: TRBV7-9; clone size: NA; CDR3 protein: ASSSRQGSTDTQY
J gene: TRBJ2-5; V gene: TRBV5-5; clone size: NA; CDR3 protein: ASSLGLKETQY
J gene: TRBJ1-6; V gene: TRBV4-1; clone size: NA; CDR3 protein: ASSQDVRGSYNSPLH
J gene: TRBJ2-7; V gene: TRBV7-3; clone size: NA; CDR3 protein: ASSPLGGANYEQY
J gene: TRBJ2-7; V gene: TRBV11-2; clone size: NA; CDR3 protein: ASSALWPQGSEQY
J gene: TRBJ2-3; V gene: TRBV19; clone size: NA; CDR3 protein: ASSPHPGGPTDTQY
J gene: TRBJ1-2; V gene: TRBV28; clone size: NA; CDR3 protein: ASSFRRRRDYGYT
J gene: TRBJ2-5; V gene: TRBV5-4; clone size: once; CDR3 protein: ASRKDTAAEETQY
J gene: TRBJ2-5; V gene: TRBV6-1; clone size: NA; CDR3 protein: ASSDLWSFRGTQY